The 2 T cell receptor beta chains below were found in one sample sequenced in a study of cytomegalovirus exposure and HLA in healthy donors. The method was immunoSEQ multiplex PCR; TCRdb's version includes in-frame clones alone and lacks a portion of them. The sample contains over 200,000 clones, around 90% of which appear only once. The specimen was PBMCs. The receptors were sampled from a woman aged 18-30 years in good health and CMV-seronegative.

This chain uses TRBV4-1 with TRBJ1-1; D ambiguous. Germline CDR1 MGHRA, CDR2 YSYEKL. This CDR3 spans 14 amino acids. Trimming shortened V by 0 bases and J by 1 base, and 6 bases separated the two germline ends. In DNA, the CDR3 is TGCGCCAGCAGCCAAGATGGAGAGAACACTGAAGCTTTCTTT. Amino acid sequence: CASSQDGENTEAFF.

This chain connects TRBV7-6 to TRBJ2-1; 8 positions match TRBD1. CDR3 length: 18 residues. Germline V CDR1 and CDR2: SGHVS, FNYEAQ. The junction had 8 bases not matched to a gene; V was cut back by 1 base and J by 0 bases. This chain's CDR3 is CASSLVGSGQGSYNEQFF. The CDR3 DNA reads TGTGCCAGCAGCTTAGTTGGTTCCGGACAGGGCTCCTACAATGAGCAGTTCTTC.